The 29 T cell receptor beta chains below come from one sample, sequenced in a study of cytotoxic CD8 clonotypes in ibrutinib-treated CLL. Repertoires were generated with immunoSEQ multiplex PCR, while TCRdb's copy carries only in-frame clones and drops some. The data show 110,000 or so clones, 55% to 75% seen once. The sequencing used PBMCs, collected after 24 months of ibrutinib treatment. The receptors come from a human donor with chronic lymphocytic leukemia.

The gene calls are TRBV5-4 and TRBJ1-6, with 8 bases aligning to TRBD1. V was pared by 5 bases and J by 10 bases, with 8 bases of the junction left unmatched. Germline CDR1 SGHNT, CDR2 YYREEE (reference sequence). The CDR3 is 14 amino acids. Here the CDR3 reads CASSIQGARSPLHF. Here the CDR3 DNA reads TGTGCCAGCAGTATTCAGGGGGCGAGGTCACCCCTCCACTTT.

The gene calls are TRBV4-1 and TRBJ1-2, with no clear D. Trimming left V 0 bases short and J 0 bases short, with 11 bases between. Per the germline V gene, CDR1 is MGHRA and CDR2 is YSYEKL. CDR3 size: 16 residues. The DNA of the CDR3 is TGCGCCAGCAGCCAAGAGACCGGAATTACTAACTATGGCTACACCTTC. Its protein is CASSQETGITNYGYTF.

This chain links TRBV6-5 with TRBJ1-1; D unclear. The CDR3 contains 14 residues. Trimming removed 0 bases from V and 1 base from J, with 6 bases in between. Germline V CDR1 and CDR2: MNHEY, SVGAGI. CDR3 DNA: TGTGCCAGCAGTTACTCGGTGGGGAACACTGAAGCTTTCTTT. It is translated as CASSYSVGNTEAFF.

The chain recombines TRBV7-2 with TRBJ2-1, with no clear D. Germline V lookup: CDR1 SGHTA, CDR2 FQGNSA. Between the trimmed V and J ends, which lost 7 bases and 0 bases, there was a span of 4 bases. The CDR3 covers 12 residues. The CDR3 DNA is TGTGCCAGCACCGGCTCCTACAATGAGCAGTTCTTC. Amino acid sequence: CASTGSYNEQFF.

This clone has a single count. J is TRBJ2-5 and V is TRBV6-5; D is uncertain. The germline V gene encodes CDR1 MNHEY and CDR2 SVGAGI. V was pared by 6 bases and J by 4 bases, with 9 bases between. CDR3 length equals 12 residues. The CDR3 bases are TGTGCCAGCAGGAGACCGGGAGAGACCCAGTACTTC. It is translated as CASRRPGETQYF.

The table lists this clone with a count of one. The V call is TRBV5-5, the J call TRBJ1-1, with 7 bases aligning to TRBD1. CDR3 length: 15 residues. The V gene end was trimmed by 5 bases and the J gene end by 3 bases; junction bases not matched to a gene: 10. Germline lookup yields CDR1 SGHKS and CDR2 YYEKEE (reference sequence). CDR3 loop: CASSTSSGTDTEAFF. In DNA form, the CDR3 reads TGTGCCAGCAGTACTAGTTCCGGGACAGACACTGAAGCTTTCTTT.

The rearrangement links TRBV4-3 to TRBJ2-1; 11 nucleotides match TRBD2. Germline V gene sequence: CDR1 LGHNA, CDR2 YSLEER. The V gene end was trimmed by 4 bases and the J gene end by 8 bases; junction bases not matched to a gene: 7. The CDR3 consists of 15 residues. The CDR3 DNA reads TGCGCCAGCAGCCTCTTAGCGGGGGGGCGGGATGAGCAGTTCTTC. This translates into CASSLLAGGRDEQFF.

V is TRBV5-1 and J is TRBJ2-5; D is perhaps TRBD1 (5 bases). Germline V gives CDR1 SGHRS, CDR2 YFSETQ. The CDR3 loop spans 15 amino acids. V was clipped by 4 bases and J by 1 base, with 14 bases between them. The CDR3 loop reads CASSPGRQFQETQYF. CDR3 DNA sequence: TGCGCCAGCAGCCCCGGTCGACAGTTCCAAGAGACCCAGTACTTC.

The CDR3 DNA sequence: TGTGCCAGCGTACAGACTGCCTCTGGAAACACCATATATTTT. Amino acid sequence: CASVQTASGNTIYF. The rearrangement links TRBV2 to TRBJ1-3; D is ambiguous. Looked up from germline, CDR1 is SNHLY and CDR2 is FYNNEI. Trimming removed 8 bases from V and 0 bases from J, with 11 bases in between. This CDR3 is 14 amino acids long.

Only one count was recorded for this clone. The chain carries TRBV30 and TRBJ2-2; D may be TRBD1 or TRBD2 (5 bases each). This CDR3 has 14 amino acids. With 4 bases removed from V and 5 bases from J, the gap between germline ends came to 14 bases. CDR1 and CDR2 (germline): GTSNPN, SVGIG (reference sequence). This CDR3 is CAWIRGTSTGELFF. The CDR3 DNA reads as TGTGCCTGGATTCGGGGCACGTCGACCGGGGAGCTGTTTTTT. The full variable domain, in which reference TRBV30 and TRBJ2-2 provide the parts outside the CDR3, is SQTIHQWPATLVQPVGSPLSLECTVEGTSNPNLYWYRQAAGRGLQLLFYSVGIGQISSEVPQNLSASRPQDRQFILSSKKLLLSDSGFYLCAWIRGTSTGELFFGEGSRLTVL.

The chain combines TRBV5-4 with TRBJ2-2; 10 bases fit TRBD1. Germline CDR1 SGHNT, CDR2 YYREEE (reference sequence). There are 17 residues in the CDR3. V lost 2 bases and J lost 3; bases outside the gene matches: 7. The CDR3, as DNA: TGTGCCAGCAGCTTAGAGGGGACAGGGGCTTACACCGGGGAGCTGTTTTTT. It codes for CASSLEGTGAYTGELFF.

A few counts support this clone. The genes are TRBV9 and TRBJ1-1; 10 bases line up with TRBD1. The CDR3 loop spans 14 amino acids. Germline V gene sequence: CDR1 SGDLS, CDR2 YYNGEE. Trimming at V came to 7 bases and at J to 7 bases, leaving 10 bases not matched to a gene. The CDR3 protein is CASAKDRGRNEAFF. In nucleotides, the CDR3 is TGTGCCAGCGCCAAAGACAGGGGGCGGAATGAAGCTTTCTTT.

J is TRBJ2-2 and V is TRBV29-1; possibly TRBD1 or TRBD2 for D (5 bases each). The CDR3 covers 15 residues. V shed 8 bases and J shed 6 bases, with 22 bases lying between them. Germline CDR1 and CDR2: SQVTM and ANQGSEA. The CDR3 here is CSQIQTRDPAGELFF. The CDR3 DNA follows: TGCAGCCAAATTCAAACCCGGGACCCCGCCGGGGAGCTGTTTTTT.

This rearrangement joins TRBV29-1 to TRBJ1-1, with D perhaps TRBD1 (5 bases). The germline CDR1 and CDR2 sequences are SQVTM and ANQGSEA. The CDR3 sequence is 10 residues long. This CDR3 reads CGTLDTEAFF. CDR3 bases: TGCGGGACGTTGGACACTGAAGCTTTCTTT.

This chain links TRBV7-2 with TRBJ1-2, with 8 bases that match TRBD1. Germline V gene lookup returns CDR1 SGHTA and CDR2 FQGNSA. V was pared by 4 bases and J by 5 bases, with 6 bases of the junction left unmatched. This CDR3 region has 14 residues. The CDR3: CASSSRGRRYGYTF. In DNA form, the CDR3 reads TGTGCCAGCAGCTCCAGGGGGCGACGGTATGGCTACACCTTC. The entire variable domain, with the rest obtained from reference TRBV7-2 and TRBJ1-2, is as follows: GAGVSQSPSNKVTEKGKDVELRCDPISGHTALYWYRQSLGQGLEFLIYFQGNSAPDKSGLPSDRFSAERTGGSVSTLTIQRTQQEDSAVYLCASSSRGRRYGYTFGSGTRLTVV.

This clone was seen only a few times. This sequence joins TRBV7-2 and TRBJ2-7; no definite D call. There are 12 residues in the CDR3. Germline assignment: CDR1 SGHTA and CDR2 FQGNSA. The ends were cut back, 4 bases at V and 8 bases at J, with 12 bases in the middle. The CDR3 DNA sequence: TGTGCCAGCAGCTCCCGAAGTGGGAAGCAGTACTTC. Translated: CASSSRSGKQYF.

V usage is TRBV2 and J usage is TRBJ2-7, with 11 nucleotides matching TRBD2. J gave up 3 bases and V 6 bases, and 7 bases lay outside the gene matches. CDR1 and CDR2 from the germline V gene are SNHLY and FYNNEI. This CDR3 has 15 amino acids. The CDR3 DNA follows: TGTGCCAGCAGCCCTACTAGCGGGGGACTCTACGAGCAGTACTTC. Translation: CASSPTSGGLYEQYF.

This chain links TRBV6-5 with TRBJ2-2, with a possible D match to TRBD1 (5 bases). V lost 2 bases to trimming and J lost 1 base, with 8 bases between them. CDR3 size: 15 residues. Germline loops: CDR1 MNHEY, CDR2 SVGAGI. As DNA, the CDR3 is TGTGCCAGCAGTTACGGACACCTGAACACCGGGGAGCTGTTTTTT. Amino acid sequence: CASSYGHLNTGELFF.

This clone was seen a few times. The CDR3 DNA reads TGTGCCAGCAGTCTAACGTCAGGGATTTCGGCTTTCTTT. This encodes CASSLTSGISAFF. The chain combines TRBV6-5 with TRBJ1-1, with D perhaps matching TRBD1 (5 bases). Germline values: CDR1 MNHEY, CDR2 SVGAGI. The CDR3 is made up of 13 amino acids. V was cut by 5 bases and J by 11 bases, with 18 bases left in between.

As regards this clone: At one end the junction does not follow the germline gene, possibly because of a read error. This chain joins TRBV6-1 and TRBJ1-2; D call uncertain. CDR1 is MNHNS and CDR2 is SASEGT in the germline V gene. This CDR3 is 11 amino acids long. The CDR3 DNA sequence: TGTGCCAGCAGGGAAGGGTATGGCTACACCTTC. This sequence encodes CASREGYGYTF.

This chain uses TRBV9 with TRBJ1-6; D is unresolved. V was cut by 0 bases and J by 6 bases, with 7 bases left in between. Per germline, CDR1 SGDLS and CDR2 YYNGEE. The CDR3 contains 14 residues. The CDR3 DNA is TGTGCCAGCAGCGTAGCGGGCAGTAATTCACCCCTCCACTTT. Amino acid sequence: CASSVAGSNSPLHF. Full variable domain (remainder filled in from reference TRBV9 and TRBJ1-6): DSGVTQTPKHLITATGQRVTLRCSPRSGDLSVYWYQQSLDQGLQFLIQYYNGEERAKGNILERFSAQQFPDLHSELNLSSLELGDSALYFCASSVAGSNSPLHFGNGTRLTVT.

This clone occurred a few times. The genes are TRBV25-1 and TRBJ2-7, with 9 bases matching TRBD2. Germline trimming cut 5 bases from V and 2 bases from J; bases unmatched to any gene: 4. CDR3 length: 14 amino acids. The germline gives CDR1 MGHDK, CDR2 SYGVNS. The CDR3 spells CASSRASGAYEQYF. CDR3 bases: TGTGCCAGCAGTCGGGCTAGCGGGGCCTACGAGCAGTACTTC.

As DNA, the CDR3 is TGTGCCAGCACCGGGGACGGTGGGACTGAAGCTTTCTTT. Protein: CASTGDGGTEAFF. The J gene is TRBJ1-1, the V gene TRBV9; D might be TRBD1 (5 bases). CDR3 size: 13 residues. V lost 6 bases, J lost 5 bases, and 14 bases lay in between. From germline, CDR1 is SGDLS and CDR2 YYNGEE.

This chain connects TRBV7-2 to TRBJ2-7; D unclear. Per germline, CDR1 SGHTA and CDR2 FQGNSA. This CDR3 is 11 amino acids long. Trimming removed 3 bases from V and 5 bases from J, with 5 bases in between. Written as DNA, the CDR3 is TGTGCCAGCAGCTTGTTCGACGAGCAGTACTTC. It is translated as CASSLFDEQYF.

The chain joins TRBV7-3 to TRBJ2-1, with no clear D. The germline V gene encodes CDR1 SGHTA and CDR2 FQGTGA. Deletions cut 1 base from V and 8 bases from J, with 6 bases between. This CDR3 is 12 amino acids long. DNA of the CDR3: TGTGCCAGCAGCTTAAATCACGATGAGCAGTTCTTC. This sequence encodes CASSLNHDEQFF.

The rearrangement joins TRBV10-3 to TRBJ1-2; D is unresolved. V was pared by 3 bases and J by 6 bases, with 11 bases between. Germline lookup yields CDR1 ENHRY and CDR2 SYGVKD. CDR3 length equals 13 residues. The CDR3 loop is CAISDPGGDGYTF. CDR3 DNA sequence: TGTGCCATCAGTGACCCCGGCGGCGATGGCTACACCTTC.

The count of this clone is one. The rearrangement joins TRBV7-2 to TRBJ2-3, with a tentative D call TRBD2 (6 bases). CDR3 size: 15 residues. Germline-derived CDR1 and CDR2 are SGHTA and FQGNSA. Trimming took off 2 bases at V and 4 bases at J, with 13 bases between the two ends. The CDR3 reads CASSLSNSGSDTQYF. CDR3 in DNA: TGTGCCAGCAGCTTATCAAATAGCGGCTCAGATACGCAGTATTTT.

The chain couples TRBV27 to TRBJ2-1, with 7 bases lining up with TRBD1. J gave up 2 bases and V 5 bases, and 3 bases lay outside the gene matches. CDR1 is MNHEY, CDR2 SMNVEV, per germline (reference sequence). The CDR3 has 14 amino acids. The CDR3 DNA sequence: TGTGCCAGCAGTAGACAGGGAGCCTACAATGAGCAGTTCTTC. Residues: CASSRQGAYNEQFF.

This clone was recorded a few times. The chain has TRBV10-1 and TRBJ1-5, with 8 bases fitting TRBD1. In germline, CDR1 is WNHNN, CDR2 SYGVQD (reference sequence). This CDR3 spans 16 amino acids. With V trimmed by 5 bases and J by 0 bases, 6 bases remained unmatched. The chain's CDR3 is CASSWDRRYSNQPQHF. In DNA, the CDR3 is TGCGCCAGCAGTTGGGACAGGAGATATAGCAATCAGCCCCAGCATTTT.